This TCR beta chain is from a study of T cell responses to AZD1222 COVID-19 vaccine listed by TCRdb under 2021. Study-level background: AZD1222 recipients with second doses at about 4 weeks or about 12 weeks were pooled, because spike-specific TCR depth and breadth did not differ between schedules. A total of 230 to 250 trial participants underwent TCR sequencing, of whom 207 received two doses of AZD1222 and around 26 received two doses of the MenACWY control vaccine. Trial participants were enrolled into age subgroups of 18-55, 56-69 and 70-plus years, which contained approximately 150, 28 and 58 TCR-sequenced participants, respectively. The full study reports these points: After two AZD1222 doses, spike-specific TCR breadth and depth were significantly higher than at day 0 and than in MenACWY recipients. Participants were mostly white British, with more females than males. The authors suggested clonal diversity may have been underestimated. Reportedly, close to half of the unique spike-specific TCRs recognized epitopes lying outside the regions that are mutated in the B.1.351 and B.1.1.7 variants. Only five to seven AZD1222 recipients were SARS-CoV-2 seropositive at baseline, limiting conclusions about previously exposed vaccinees. Because no day 14 peak-response samples were available, repertoires were characterized only after the peak T cell response. The 56-69-year group was small, and its depth increase did not reach significance, likely because of low power. The vaccine-associated CD4 TCRs covered the entire spike protein, and the dominant responses fell in regions 160-218 and 743-854.

The germline V gene (reference sequence) specifies LNHDA as CDR1 and SQIVND as CDR2. V and J are truncated by 7 bases and 0 bases respectively, leaving an intervening sequence of 15 bases. Counted from cysteine to phenylalanine, this CDR3 has 15 amino acids. Only the CDR3 portion is preserved as DNA: 45 bases, with reading frame beginning at the first base. The CDR3 regions of human TCRbeta chains were analyzed by immunosequencing. Processing in the source paper ran as follows. TCRs in the repertoires were compared against a reference library of SARS-CoV-2-specific TCRs that had been generated with the MIRA antigen-specificity platform. Breadth meant the fraction of unique TCRs that were SARS-CoV-2-associated, whereas depth meant the fraction of total T cells that were SARS-CoV-2-associated. Using the MIRA data, each spike-specific TCR was assigned both to the spike region to which the TCR was reactive and to a CD4 or CD8 class. Log10-transformed breadth and depth values were compared by one-way ANOVA with Sidak's multiple comparisons tests. TCRdb took this table from immuneACCESS and kept in-frame rearrangements with V and J called. Such tables lack part of the clones; where checked against another copy, unresolved V genes explain under half of the gap, and the rest is unexplained. V and J calls and clone size are as listed in that table; D and trimming were resolved from the DNA. The sample has tens of thousands of clones on record, roughly 90% of them singletons. The ten largest clones take up about 2.9% of the sample.

In light of the paper, this sample's time point label describes: baseline before first vaccination. Vaccinee samples came from UK trials COV001 and COV002, including a single-blind randomized controlled phase 2/3 trial of AZD1222 (ChAdOx1 nCoV-19) in healthy adults. Trial participant PBMC samples were collected at day 0 and day 28 after the second dose for TCRbeta chain sequencing. A note on this clone: Its antigen remains undetermined. There are no base qualities to consult, and no much larger clone falls within one base.

Material: peripheral blood, obtained on day 0 of AZD1222 vaccination. This receptor was identified in an adult in good health. In this chain, TRBV19 is recombined with TRBJ1-2; the D gene lacks a confident call. Read as DNA, the sequence is TGTGCCAGTATACCGACTTCGGGAGCTAACTATGGCTACACCTTC. This yields the protein CASIPTSGANYGYTF.